This T cell receptor beta chain comes out of a study of blood T cell repertoires in COVID-19. As for the study in general: Some COVID-19 samples were acute and others convalescent; all came from the United States, Italy and Spain. In each case, the material was cDNA or gDNA derived from T cells, B-cell-depleted T cells, or PBMCs.

In the original analysis: Estimates of nucleated cell counts were drawn from the amplification of reference gene primers. Sequencing was performed with immunoSEQ multiplex PCR; in TCRdb, only in-frame clones are kept and a portion is missing. V, J and clone size are those of that table, while D and trimming were read from the DNA. This sample has 100,000 to 130,000 clones, with approximately 83% found just once. This CDR3 region has 14 residues. CDR1 SGHDT and CDR2 YYEEEE come from the germline V gene. V shed 4 bases, J shed 11 bases, and the junction held 13 bases outside the gene matches. The material sequenced was peripheral blood. The clonotype was recovered from a woman in her sixties or seventies with acute or convalescent COVID-19. The chain couples TRBV5-6 to TRBJ1-1; 8 nucleotides match TRBD1. CDR3 nucleotides: TGTGCCAGCAGCCCGGTGGACAGGGTAGAGAAGGCTTTCTTT. Amino acids: CASSPVDRVEKAFF.